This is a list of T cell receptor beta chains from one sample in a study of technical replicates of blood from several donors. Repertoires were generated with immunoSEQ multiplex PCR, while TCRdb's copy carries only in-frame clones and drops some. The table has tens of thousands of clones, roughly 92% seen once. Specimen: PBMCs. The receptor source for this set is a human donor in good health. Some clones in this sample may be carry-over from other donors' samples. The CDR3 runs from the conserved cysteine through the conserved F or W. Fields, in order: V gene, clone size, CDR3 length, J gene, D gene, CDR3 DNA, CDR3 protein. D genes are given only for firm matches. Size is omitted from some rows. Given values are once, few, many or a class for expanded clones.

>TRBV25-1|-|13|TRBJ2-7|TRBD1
TGTGCCAGCAGGAAGGGGGCAAACTACGAGCAGTACTTC
CASRKGANYEQYF
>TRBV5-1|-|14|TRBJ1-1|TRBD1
TGCGCCAGCAGCTTCCACAGGGGAGGTACTGAAGCTTTCTTT
CASSFHRGGTEAFF
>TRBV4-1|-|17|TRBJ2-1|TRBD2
TGCGCCAGCAGCCAAGCCCCGGGCGGCGGGAGGGCCTGGGAGCAGTTCTTC
CASSQAPGGGRAWEQFF
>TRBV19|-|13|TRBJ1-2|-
TGTGCCAGTAGGGGTCAGAGGTGGGATGGCTACACCTTC
CASRGQRWDGYTF
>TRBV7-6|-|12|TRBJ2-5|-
TGTGCCAGCAGCCCTTACCAAGAGACCCAGTACTTC
CASSPYQETQYF
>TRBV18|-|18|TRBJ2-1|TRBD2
TGTGCCAGCTCACCAAAGACTAGCGGGGGGGGATCCATGGGTGAGCAGTTCTTC
CASSPKTSGGGSMGEQFF
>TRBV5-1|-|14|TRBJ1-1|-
TGCGCCAGCAGCTTACAGGTACTAAACACTGAAGCTTTCTTT
CASSLQVLNTEAFF
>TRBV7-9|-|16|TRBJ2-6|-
TGTGCCAGCAGCTTAGCGACTATCTCTGGGGCCAACGTCCTGACTTTC
CASSLATISGANVLTF
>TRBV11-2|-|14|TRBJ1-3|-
TGTGCCAGCAGCGCGGTGAGCTCTGGAAACACCATATATTTT
CASSAVSSGNTIYF
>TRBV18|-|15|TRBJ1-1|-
TGTGCCAGCTCACTTTCGGGGGTCCCGAACACTGAAGCTTTCTTT
CASSLSGVPNTEAFF
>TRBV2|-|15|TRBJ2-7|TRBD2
TGTGCCAGCAGTCCCCTAGCGGAGCCCTCCTACGAGCAGTACTTC
CASSPLAEPSYEQYF
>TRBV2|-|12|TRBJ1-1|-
TGTGCCAGCAATAGAGGGGGCACTGAAGCTTTCTTT
CASNRGGTEAFF
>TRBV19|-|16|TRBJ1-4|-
TGTGCCAGTAGTATAGTCAGCCCAGGGGCCCGGGAAAAACTGTTTTTT
CASSIVSPGAREKLFF
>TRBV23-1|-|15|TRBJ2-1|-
TGCGCCAGCAGTCAACCAGCCCTAAGCGGGAATGAGCAGTTCTTC
CASSQPALSGNEQFF
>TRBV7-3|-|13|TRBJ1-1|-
TGTGCCAGCAGCTTCCAGGAGAACACTGAAGCTTTCTTT
CASSFQENTEAFF
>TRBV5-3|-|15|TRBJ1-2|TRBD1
TGTGCCAGAATACAGGGGCGGAAAGCGAACTATGGCTACACCTTC
CARIQGRKANYGYTF
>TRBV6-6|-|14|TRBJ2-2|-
TGTGCCAGCAGTTACGACGCGGCCACCGGGGAGCTGTTTTTT
CASSYDAATGELFF
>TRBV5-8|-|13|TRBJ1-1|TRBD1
TGTGCCAGCAGCATATACCGGGACAGGGAAGCTTTCTTT
CASSIYRDREAFF
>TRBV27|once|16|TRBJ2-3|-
TGTGCCAGCAGTAAAGTCAGGCCCCGTAGCACAGATACGCAGTATTTT
CASSKVRPRSTDTQYF
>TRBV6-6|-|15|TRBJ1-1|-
TGTGCCAGCAGTTACTTACAGGCCTCGAACACTGAAGCTTTCTTT
CASSYLQASNTEAFF
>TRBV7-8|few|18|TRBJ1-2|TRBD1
TGTGCCAGCAGCTTAGTGATTATCGGACAGGGGTCCCCCTATGGCTACACCTTC
CASSLVIIGQGSPYGYTF
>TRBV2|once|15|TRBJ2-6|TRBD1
TGTGCCAGACAGGGGTGGGAGAGTGGGGCCAACGTCCTGACTTTC
CARQGWESGANVLTF
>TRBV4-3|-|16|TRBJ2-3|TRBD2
TGCGCCAGCAGCCGGGGGACTAGCGGGAGTGCAGATACGCAGTATTTT
CASSRGTSGSADTQYF
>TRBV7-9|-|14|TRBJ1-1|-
TGTGCCAGCAGCCCAGTGGGGGGTGTGGCTGAAGCTTTCTTT
CASSPVGGVAEAFF
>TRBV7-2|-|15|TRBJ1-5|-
TGTGCCAGCAGCTTAGGCAGGGCGGGCAATCAGCCCCAGCATTTT
CASSLGRAGNQPQHF
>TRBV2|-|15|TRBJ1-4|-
TGTGCCAGCAGTGTTCTCCCGACAGCGGGTGAAAAACTGTTTTTT
CASSVLPTAGEKLFF
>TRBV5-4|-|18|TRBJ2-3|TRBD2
TGTGCCAGCAGCTCTCCCCGACGTAGCGGGGGAGGAACAGATACGCAGTATTTT
CASSSPRRSGGGTDTQYF
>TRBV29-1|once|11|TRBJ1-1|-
TGCAGCGTTGAAGTAACAGTTGAAGCTTTCTTT
CSVEVTVEAFF
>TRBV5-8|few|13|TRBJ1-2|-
TGTGCCAGCAGCTTGACAGAATACTATGGCTACACCTTC
CASSLTEYYGYTF
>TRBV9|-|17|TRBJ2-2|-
TGTGCCAGCAGCGTTACTCCGGGACATCCAAACACCGGGGAGCTGTTTTTT
CASSVTPGHPNTGELFF
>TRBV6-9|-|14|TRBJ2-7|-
TGTGCCAGCAGTTCGAAAGCCCGAACCTACGAGCAGTACTTC
CASSSKARTYEQYF
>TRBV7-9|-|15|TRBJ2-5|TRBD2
TGTGCCAGCAGCCTGACCGGGGGGGCATATGAGACCCAGTACTTC
CASSLTGGAYETQYF
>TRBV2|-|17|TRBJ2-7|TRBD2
TGTGCCAGCAGTGACACTAGCGGGAGATTTTACTCCTACGAGCAGTACTTC
CASSDTSGRFYSYEQYF
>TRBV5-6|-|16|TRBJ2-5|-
TGTGCCAGCAGCTTGTATGGGGACGGGGGTTCTAAGACCCAGTACTTC
CASSLYGDGGSKTQYF
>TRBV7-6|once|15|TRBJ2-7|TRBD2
TGTGCCAGCAGCTACGGACTAGCGGGATTAGGGGAGCAGTACTTC
CASSYGLAGLGEQYF
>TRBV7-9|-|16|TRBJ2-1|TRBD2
TGTGCCAGCAGCTTTTATTCCAGCGGGAGGCCCCGTGAGCAGTTCTTC
CASSFYSSGRPREQFF
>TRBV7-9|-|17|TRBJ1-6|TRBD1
TGTGCCAGCAGCTTAGGGGACAGGGGGGGCTATAATTCACCCCTCCACTTT
CASSLGDRGGYNSPLHF
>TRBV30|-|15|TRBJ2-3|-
TGTGCCTGCCCGCCCCGAATAGCAGAAACAGATACGCAGTATTTT
CACPPRIAETDTQYF
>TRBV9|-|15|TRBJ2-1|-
TGTGCCAGCAGCGTAGCTACAGGGCTTCTCAATGAGCAGTTCTTC
CASSVATGLLNEQFF
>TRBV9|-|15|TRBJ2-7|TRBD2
TGTGCCAGCAGCGTAGGCGGGAGACCTAATTACGAGCAGTACTTC
CASSVGGRPNYEQYF
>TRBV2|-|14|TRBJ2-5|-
TGTGCCAGCAGTGAGGTGGGGCGCCTTGAGACCCAGTACTTC
CASSEVGRLETQYF
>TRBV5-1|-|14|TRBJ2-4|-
TGCGCCAGCAGCCTCGACATGCCAAAAAACATTCAGTACTTC
CASSLDMPKNIQYF
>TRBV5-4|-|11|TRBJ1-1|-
TGTGCCAGCAGCTCCGTCTCGGGAGCTTTCTTT
CASSSVSGAFF
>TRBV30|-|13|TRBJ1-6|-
TGTGCCTGGAGGCACGGGAACGATTCACCCCTCCACTTT
CAWRHGNDSPLHF
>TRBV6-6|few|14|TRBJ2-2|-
TGTGCCAGCAGTTACAGCTCTGACACCGGGGAGCTGTTTTTT
CASSYSSDTGELFF
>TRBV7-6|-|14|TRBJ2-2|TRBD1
TGTGCCAGCAGCCGGGACAGGGTCACCGGGGAGCTGTTTTTT
CASSRDRVTGELFF
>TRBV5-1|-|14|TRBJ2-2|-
TGCGCCAGCAGCTTGGGGGACAATGACGGGGAGCTGTTTTTT
CASSLGDNDGELFF
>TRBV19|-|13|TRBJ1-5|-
TGTGCCAGTAGTATCAGGGTTACCCAGCCCCAGCATTTT
CASSIRVTQPQHF